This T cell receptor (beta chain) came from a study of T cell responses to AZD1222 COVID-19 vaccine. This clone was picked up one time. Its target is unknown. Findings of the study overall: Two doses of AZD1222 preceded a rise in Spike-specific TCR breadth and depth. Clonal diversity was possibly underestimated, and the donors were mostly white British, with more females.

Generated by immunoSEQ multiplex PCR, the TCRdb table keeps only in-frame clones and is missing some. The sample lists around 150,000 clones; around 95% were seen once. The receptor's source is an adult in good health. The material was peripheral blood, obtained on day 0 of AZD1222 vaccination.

CDR3 in amino acids: CASAGTLHTEAFF. CDR3 DNA: TGTGCCAGCGCCGGGACACTCCACACTGAAGCTTTCTTT. The gene calls are TRBV7-9 and TRBJ1-1, with D possibly matching TRBD1 (6 bases). V dropped 8 bases and J dropped 3 bases, with 13 bases sitting between them. Germline CDR1 is SEHNR and CDR2 is FQNEAQ (reference sequence). The CDR3 is 13 residues long.